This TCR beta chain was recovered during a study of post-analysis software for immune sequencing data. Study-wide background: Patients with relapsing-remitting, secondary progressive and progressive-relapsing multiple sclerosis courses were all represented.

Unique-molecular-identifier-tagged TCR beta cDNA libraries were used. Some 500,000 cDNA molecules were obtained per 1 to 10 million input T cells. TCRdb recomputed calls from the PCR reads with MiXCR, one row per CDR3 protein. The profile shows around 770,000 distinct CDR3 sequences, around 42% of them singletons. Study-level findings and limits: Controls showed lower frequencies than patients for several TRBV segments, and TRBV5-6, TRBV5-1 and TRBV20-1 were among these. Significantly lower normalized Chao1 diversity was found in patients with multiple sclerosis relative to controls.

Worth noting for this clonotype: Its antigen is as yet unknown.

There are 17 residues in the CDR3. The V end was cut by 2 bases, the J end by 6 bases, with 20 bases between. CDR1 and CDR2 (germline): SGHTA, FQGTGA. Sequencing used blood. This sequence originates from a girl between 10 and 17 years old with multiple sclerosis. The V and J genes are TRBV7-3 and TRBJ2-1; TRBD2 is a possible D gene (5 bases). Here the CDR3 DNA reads TGTGCCAGCAGCTTAGGGTACGGGGAGTCGGGAAGCAATGAGCAGTTCTTC. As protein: CASSLGYGESGSNEQFF.